Below are 21 T cell receptor beta chains sequenced from a single sample in a study of T cells in tumors after PD-1 blockade. Assay: immunoSEQ multiplex PCR; the TCRdb copy retains only in-frame clones and omits some. The sample lists 2,000 to 3,000 clones, around two thirds seen once, with roughly 14% in the top ten. The input for sequencing was tumor tissue, taken after anti-PD-1 treatment. Receptor source: a human donor with basal cell carcinoma.

V usage is TRBV19 and J usage is TRBJ1-1; 7 bases agree with TRBD1. Per the germline V gene, CDR1 is LNHDA and CDR2 is SQIVND (reference sequence). Trimming removed 7 bases from V and 10 bases from J; junction bases left unmatched: 6. CDR3 length: 11 residues. As DNA, the CDR3 is TGTGCCAGTAAGGGGACAGTCTCAGCTTTCTTT. Its protein is CASKGTVSAFF. The entire variable domain, with the rest obtained from reference TRBV19 and TRBJ1-1, is as follows: DGGITQSPKYLFRKEGQNVTLSCEQNLNHDAMYWYRQDPGQGLRLIYYSQIVNDFQKGDIAEGYSVSREKKESFPLTVTSAQKNPTAFYLCASKGTVSAFFGQGTRLTVV.

The V and J genes are TRBV3-1 (or the pseudogene TRBV3-2) and TRBJ2-7, with 8 bases that match TRBD1. Germline trimming cut 4 bases from V and 6 bases from J; bases unmatched to any gene: 5. Germline V gives CDR1 LGHDT, CDR2 YNNKEL (reference sequence). The length of the CDR3 is 13 residues. The CDR3 is CASSRTGNSEQYF. In DNA, the CDR3 is TGTGCCAGCAGCCGGACAGGGAATTCCGAGCAGTACTTC.

J is TRBJ1-1 and V is TRBV5-1; no reliable D call. The germline CDR1 and CDR2 sequences are SGHRS and YFSETQ. The CDR3 spans 13 residues. V was cut by 4 bases and J by 2 bases, with 9 bases left in between. The CDR3 is CASSPLGNTEAFF. The CDR3 DNA follows: TGCGCCAGCAGCCCGCTAGGAAACACTGAAGCTTTCTTT.

In its sample, this clone was seen a few times. The rearrangement links TRBV7-2 to TRBJ2-5; 12 nucleotides agree with TRBD2. The CDR3 runs to 16 residues. V lost 4 bases to trimming and J lost 2 bases; unmatched junction nucleotides: 5. The V gene's germline CDR1 is SGHTA and CDR2 FQGNSA. CDR3 loop: CASSYLAGGGQETQYF. In nucleotides, the CDR3 is TGTGCCAGCAGCTATCTAGCGGGGGGGGGACAAGAGACCCAGTACTTC. The variable domain in full, completed from reference TRBV7-2 and TRBJ2-5, reads GAGVSQSPSNKVTEKGKDVELRCDPISGHTALYWYRQSLGQGLEFLIYFQGNSAPDKSGLPSDRFSAERTGGSVSTLTIQRTQQEDSAVYLCASSYLAGGGQETQYFGPGTRLLVL.

This chain uses TRBV15 with TRBJ2-7, with D uncertain. The V and J ends lost 1 base and 0 bases respectively, with 10 bases between them. The CDR3 totals 15 residues. Germline CDR1 reads LNHNV; CDR2 reads YYDKDF (reference sequence). The CDR3 bases are TGTGCCACCAGCAGAGGCGACCAGAGCTCCTACGAGCAGTACTTC. Protein sequence: CATSRGDQSSYEQYF.

This clone has just a few counts. The V and J genes are TRBV27 and TRBJ2-7, with TRBD2 identical over 16 bases. The CDR3 runs to 16 residues. Germline CDR1 is MNHEY and CDR2 is SMNVEV (reference sequence). J was trimmed by 6 bases and V by 6 bases; bases with no gene match: 8. This CDR3 reads CASRPGLAGGNLEQYF. The CDR3, as DNA: TGTGCCAGCAGACCGGGACTAGCGGGAGGGAATCTCGAGCAGTACTTC.

The chain carries TRBV4-1 and TRBJ2-7; D is unclear. Germline V gives CDR1 MGHRA, CDR2 YSYEKL. The CDR3 length is 15 residues. V shed 0 bases and J shed 0 bases, with 9 bases lying between them. The CDR3 spells CASSQDTSSSYEQYF. CDR3 DNA: TGCGCCAGCAGCCAAGATACCTCTTCCTCCTACGAGCAGTACTTC.

The CDR3 DNA follows: TGTGCCAGCAGGGGAAGCAATCAGCCCCAGCATTTT. Its protein product is CASRGSNQPQHF. J is TRBJ1-5 and V is TRBV28; no clear D gene. This CDR3 spans 12 amino acids. V gave up 6 bases and J gave up 1 base, with 4 bases separating them. Germline V gene data show CDR1 as MDHEN and CDR2 as SYDVKM.

The chain employs TRBV6-2 or TRBV6-3 and TRBJ1-2; 9 bases map to TRBD1. The CDR3 spans 17 residues. CDR1 is MNHEY, CDR2 SVGEGT, per germline. V was clipped by 1 base and J by 0 bases; unmatched bases: 6. CDR3 loop: CASSYLQGAATNYGYTF. DNA for the CDR3: TGTGCCAGCAGTTACTTACAGGGGGCCGCGACTAACTATGGCTACACCTTC.

V gene TRBV11-3 combines with J gene TRBJ2-1; 10 bases map to TRBD2. V dropped 4 bases and J dropped 4; count of bases not matched to a gene: 7. Germline CDR1 and CDR2: SGHNT and YENEEA. The CDR3 runs 16 residues. In nucleotides, the CDR3 is TGTGCCAGCAGCTCTAGATTTAGCGGGAGGTACAATGAGCAGTTCTTC. It specifies CASSSRFSGRYNEQFF.

The chain's CDR3 is CASSYYQGQSIFEQFF. The CDR3 coding sequence is TGCGCCAGCAGTTACTACCAAGGACAGTCGATTTTTGAGCAGTTCTTC. V is TRBV10-2 and J is TRBJ2-1; possibly TRBD1 for D (6 bases). The CDR3 length is 16 residues. V lost 5 bases and J 9 bases, leaving 23 bases between the germline ends. Germline CDR1 is WSHSY and CDR2 is SAAADI.

The chain is built from TRBV5-1 and TRBJ2-4, with D hard to call. V lost 0 bases to trimming and J lost 2 bases, with 18 bases between them. This CDR3 is built from 18 residues. Germline V gene lookup returns CDR1 SGHRS and CDR2 YFSETQ. CDR3: CASSLEGIGLMTKNIQYF. In DNA, the CDR3 is TGCGCCAGCAGCTTGGAAGGTATAGGGTTAATGACCAAAAACATTCAGTACTTC.

The chain joins TRBV6-2 or TRBV6-3 to TRBJ2-7; TRBD2 matches 7 bases. J lost 0 bases, V lost 2 bases, and 7 bases had no gene match. The CDR3 has 16 residues. The germline gives CDR1 MNHEY, CDR2 SVGEGT. The CDR3 reads CASSYQRRESSYEQYF. The CDR3 DNA follows: TGTGCCAGCAGTTACCAACGGCGGGAGAGCTCCTACGAGCAGTACTTC.

The chain couples TRBV5-6 to TRBJ2-2; 9 nucleotides match TRBD1. V was pared by 0 bases and J by 6 bases, with 9 bases of the junction left unmatched. CDR3 length: 17 amino acids. Germline CDR1 SGHDT, CDR2 YYEEEE. CDR3 nucleotides: TGTGCCAGCAGCTTGGGGGACAGGGCATACGTCGCCGGGGAGCTGTTTTTT. Protein: CASSLGDRAYVAGELFF.

The CDR3 DNA follows: TGTGCCAGCGAGGGGGACAGGGCAAAAGAGACCCAGTACTTC. Its protein is CASEGDRAKETQYF. The J gene is TRBJ2-5, the V gene TRBV25-1, with 9 bases lining up with TRBD1. The CDR3 has 14 residues. Germline V gene sequence: CDR1 MGHDK, CDR2 SYGVNS. V lost 8 bases, J lost 3 bases, and 7 bases stayed unmatched.

This chain uses TRBV28 with TRBJ1-5, with D perhaps TRBD1 (6 bases). Per the germline V gene, CDR1 is MDHEN and CDR2 is SYDVKM. The CDR3 runs 16 residues. V lost 6 bases and J 2 bases, leaving 17 bases between the germline ends. The CDR3, as DNA: TGTGCCAGCAGCCTCAGGGGAGGAGGGGGCAATCAGCCCCAGCATTTT. Translation: CASSLRGGGGNQPQHF.

This clone has a handful of counts. The chain employs TRBV7-2 and TRBJ1-1; the D is unclear. The germline CDR1 and CDR2 sequences are SGHTA and FQGNSA. The CDR3 is made up of 13 amino acids. Trimming cost V 8 bases and J 3 bases, with 13 bases left between them. CDR3 in amino acids: CASGGRRHTEAFF. Written as DNA, the CDR3 is TGTGCCAGCGGTGGTCGGAGACACACTGAAGCTTTCTTT.

The V call is TRBV20-1, the J call TRBJ1-1, with D possibly TRBD1 on 5 matching bases. The germline V gene has CDR1 DFQATT and CDR2 SNEGSKA (reference sequence). V dropped 5 bases and J dropped 10 bases, with 14 bases sitting between them. The CDR3 runs 11 residues. The CDR3 DNA sequence: TGCAGTGCTCCGGGCCTGAGGGGAGCTTTCTTT. Protein sequence: CSAPGLRGAFF.

This chain connects TRBV3-1 (or the pseudogene TRBV3-2) to TRBJ1-1; D gene uncertain. CDR3 length: 14 amino acids. Germline CDR1 LGHDT, CDR2 YNNKEL (reference sequence). The germline V and J ends were trimmed by 1 base and 4 bases, with 10 bases remaining between them. The CDR3 bases are TGTGCCAGCAGCCAAGCAGAAGGAGTCACTGAAGCTTTCTTT. Translation: CASSQAEGVTEAFF.

The rearrangement uses TRBV7-9 and TRBJ1-5, with 8 nucleotides matching TRBD1. The germline gives CDR1 SEHNR, CDR2 FQNEAQ (reference sequence). The CDR3 contains 17 residues. The junction had 11 bases not matched to a gene; V was cut back by 5 bases and J by 2 bases. The chain's CDR3 is CASSRGTGTSGNQPQHF. The CDR3 bases are TGTGCCAGCAGCCGTGGGACAGGCACGTCCGGCAATCAGCCCCAGCATTTT.

V is TRBV21-1 and J is TRBJ1-2; the table names TRBD1, a call not compared with the DNA. TRBV21-1 constitutes a pseudogene. There are 15 residues in the CDR3. The CDR3 loop is CASSKGKQGRYGYTF. In nucleotides, the CDR3 is TGTGCCAGCAGCAAGGGGAAACAGGGCCGCTATGGCTACACCTTC.